Listed below are T cell receptor beta chains from one sample, sequenced in a study of regulatory T cells in long-lasting Graves disease. TCRdb used MiXCR to reprocess the multiplex PCR reads, holding one entry per CDR3 protein. The sample contains some 220,000 distinct CDR3 sequences, roughly 18% of which appear only once. These same data were also listed under a study on T cells in Graves' hyperthyroidism and ophthalmopathy.

Sequences were derived from peripheral blood mononuclear cells (PBMCs), sampled at new diagnosis, from a patient treated with antithyroid drugs. The origin of the receptors is a woman between 25 and 40 years old with Graves disease. CDR3s include the opening cysteine and the closing phenylalanine or tryptophan. The D gene is left open where the match is weak. Size is stated for part of the rows, as once, few or many counts, or as a class when the clone is expanded.

>-|once|TRBV11-2|TRBJ2-1
CASSSFGSNNEQFF
TGTGCCAGCAGCTCCTTCGGGAGTAACAATGAGCAGTTCTTC
>-|many|TRBV30|TRBJ1-2
CAWIPGDYGYTF
TGTGCCTGGATCCCCGGGGACTATGGCTACACCTTC
>-|many|TRBV6-1|TRBJ1-5
CASGTTNQPQHF
TGTGCCAGCGGAACCACAAATCAGCCCCAGCATTTT
>TRBD1|once|TRBV5-1|TRBJ1-1
CASSLKLTGKIREAFF
TGCGCCAGCAGCTTGAAGCTGACAGGGAAGATCCGTGAAGCTTTCTTT
>-|many|TRBV30|TRBJ1-2
CAWNRSEPPVVYGYTF
TGTGCCTGGAATCGTTCGGAGCCACCCGTCGTCTATGGCTACACCTTC
>-|many|TRBV18|TRBJ2-3
CASSMGLSPADTQYF
TGTGCCAGCTCTATGGGGCTCTCTCCGGCAGATACGCAGTATTTT
>TRBD2|-|TRBV3-1|TRBJ2-5
CASSQIGGRDQETQYF
TGTGCCAGCAGCCAAATAGGCGGGAGGGATCAAGAGACCCAGTACTTC
>TRBD1|many|TRBV19|TRBJ1-1
CASKQGATEAFF
TGTGCCAGCAAACAGGGGGCTACTGAAGCTTTCTTT
>-|many|TRBV28|TRBJ1-1
CASSLQGGENTEAFF
TGTGCCAGCAGTTTACAAGGGGGAGAGAACACTGAAGCTTTCTTT
>-|many|TRBV12-3/TRBV12-4|TRBJ1-4
CATGQHEKLFF
TGTGCCACGGGACAACATGAAAAACTGTTTTTT
>-|many|TRBV2|TRBJ2-7
CASSRTDSYEQYF
TGTGCCAGCAGTAGGACAGACTCCTACGAGCAGTACTTC